The entry below describes one T cell receptor (beta chain). TCRdb called the RT-PCR reads again in MiXCR, with one record for every CDR3 protein. Among about 680,000 distinct CDR3 sequences listed, approximately 15% were seen once. The germline V gene encodes CDR1 MNHEY and CDR2 SVGEGT. This CDR3 region has 12 residues. Deletions cut 2 bases from V and 3 bases from J, with 5 bases between. Specimen: memory CD4+ T cells from blood. The receptor was derived from a female donor in good health, serving as a healthy control. J is TRBJ2-7 and V is TRBV6-2 or TRBV6-3; D call uncertain. The CDR3 DNA reads TGTGCCAGCAGTTACAATTTCTACGAGCAGTACTTC. It codes for CASSYNFYEQYF.